This T cell receptor beta chain originates from a study of T cells in Graves' hyperthyroidism and ophthalmopathy. Study summary: Sampling of peripheral blood happened at initial diagnosis, prior to any treatment.

Disease lasting under 3 months, a NOSPECS grade of at least 4, and a Clinical Activity Score of at least 3 were features of the ophthalmopathy patients. Every diagnosis used clinical symptoms, serum thyroxine and TRAb, thyroid ultrasound and orbital computed tomography. This CDR3 region has 14 residues. Trimming pared 7 bases from V and 4 bases from J, leaving 17 bases between. In germline, CDR1 is MNHNS, CDR2 SASEGT. Worth noting for this clonotype: The antigen is undetermined. Being one base from a much bigger clone, this may be a read error.

Study results and limitations: Blood also carried most thyroid clonotypes expanded above 0.001.

What was amplified from RNA transcripts were TCR beta CDR3 regions. In the first-round RT-PCR of the TCR CDR3, the HTBI primer set was used. TCRdb recomputed calls from the multiplex PCR reads with MiXCR, one row per CDR3 protein. Of around 300,000 distinct CDR3 sequences in the sample, around 15% were seen once. The sequenced sample was blood. V and J are TRBV6-1 and TRBJ2-7; D unresolved. This clonotype was obtained from a woman between 40 and 55 years old with Graves' ophthalmopathy. The CDR3 region has the DNA TGTGCCAGCACCCCTCCCCTAACTGGATACGAGCAGTACTTC. It codes for CASTPPLTGYEQYF.